This T cell receptor beta chain was identified during a study of control samples from healthy donors and cancer patients. The protocol was immunoSEQ multiplex PCR, while the TCRdb copy is restricted to in-frame clones and leaves out a portion. Found here are 65,000 to 85,000 clones, around 86% of them singletons; the top ten hold around a tenth. The CDR3 has 16 residues. Germline loops: CDR1 LNHNV, CDR2 YYDKDF (reference sequence). V was clipped by 1 base and J by 3 bases, with 15 bases between them. The genes are TRBV15 and TRBJ2-5; D is possibly TRBD1 or TRBD2 (5 bases each). The sequenced sample consisted of PBMCs. The sequence came from a woman in her forties or fifties with colorectal cancer. The CDR3 nucleotides read TGTGCCACCAGCAGAGGCTCGGGACGCTCAGAAGAGACCCAGTACTTC. Encoded protein: CATSRGSGRSEETQYF.